The 12 T cell receptor beta chains in this list originate from one sample, sequenced in a study of T cell responses to AZD1222 COVID-19 vaccine. Measured with immunoSEQ multiplex PCR; TCRdb has only the in-frame clones, and not every one. The sample has 150,000 to 200,000 clones, over 80% seen once. Sequencing was performed on peripheral blood, taken on day 0 of AZD1222 vaccination. These receptors were taken from an adult in good health.

V gene TRBV28 combines with J gene TRBJ2-3; D might be TRBD1 (6 bases). This CDR3 spans 13 amino acids. Germline-derived CDR1 and CDR2 are MDHEN and SYDVKM. V was clipped by 5 bases and J by 3 bases, with 9 bases between them. The CDR3 spells CASSTQGTDTQYF. CDR3 DNA sequence: TGTGCCAGCAGTACACAGGGAACAGATACGCAGTATTTT.

This clone was seen more than once but under ten times. The CDR3 region is CASSRYYEQYF. CDR3 sequence (DNA): TGTGCCAGCAGCAGGTACTACGAGCAGTACTTC. This rearrangement joins TRBV2 to TRBJ2-7; D unclear. CDR1 SNHLY and CDR2 FYNNEI come from the germline V gene. V gave up 6 bases and J gave up 3 bases, with 6 bases separating them. The CDR3 runs 11 residues. The variable domain in full, with the rest retrieved from reference TRBV2 and TRBJ2-7, is EPEVTQTPSHQVTQMGQEVILRCVPISNHLYFYWYRQILGQKVEFLVSFYNNEISEKSEIFDDQFSVERPDGSNFTLKIRSTKLEDSAMYFCASSRYYEQYFGPGTRLTVT.

The J gene is TRBJ2-7, the V gene TRBV4-1; TRBD2 aligns across 8 bases. After removal of 1 base from V and 3 bases from J, the junction contained 14 bases not matched to a gene. Germline V gene sequence: CDR1 MGHRA, CDR2 YSYEKL. There are 18 residues in the CDR3. In DNA form, the CDR3 reads TGCGCCAGCAGCCAAGCGGGTACCAGCGGGGGATCTAGCTACGAGCAGTACTTC. Its translation is CASSQAGTSGGSSYEQYF.

CDR3: CASMTRGGVQYF. CDR3 DNA: TGTGCCAGCATGACACGAGGCGGGGTCCAGTACTTC. The chain has TRBV2 and TRBJ2-5, with D possibly being TRBD2 (6 bases). This CDR3 comprises 12 residues. Germline CDR1 SNHLY, CDR2 FYNNEI. V was shortened by 7 bases and J by 10 bases, with 16 bases between the two germline ends.

The chain employs TRBV19 and TRBJ2-7; 8 bases agree with TRBD2. The length of the CDR3 is 14 residues. Looked up from germline, CDR1 is LNHDA and CDR2 is SQIVND (reference sequence). V lost 3 bases, J lost 2 bases, and 3 bases stayed unmatched. CDR3: CASSIGRGAYEQYF. DNA of the CDR3: TGTGCCAGTAGTATCGGGAGGGGAGCCTACGAGCAGTACTTC. Looking up the rest from reference TRBV19 and TRBJ2-7 gives the full variable domain: DGGITQSPKYLFRKEGQNVTLSCEQNLNHDAMYWYRQDPGQGLRLIYYSQIVNDFQKGDIAEGYSVSREKKESFPLTVTSAQKNPTAFYLCASSIGRGAYEQYFGPGTRLTVT.

The chain joins TRBV10-3 to TRBJ2-3; the match to TRBD2 covers 8 bases. V was clipped by 9 bases and J by 0 bases; unmatched bases: 2. This CDR3 is 13 amino acids long. Germline CDR1 and CDR2: ENHRY and SYGVKD. Here the CDR3 reads CAISGESTDTQYF. Here the CDR3 DNA reads TGTGCCATTAGCGGGGAGAGCACAGATACGCAGTATTTT.

The chain uses TRBV3-1 (or the pseudogene TRBV3-2) and TRBJ2-7; unclear D gene. This CDR3 spans 14 amino acids. The germline V and J ends were trimmed by 1 base and 7 bases, with 14 bases remaining between them. Germline values: CDR1 LGHDT, CDR2 YNNKEL (reference sequence). The CDR3 nucleotides are TGTGCCAGCAGCCAAGCACTAACGGTCGGGGAGCAGTACTTC. Amino acids: CASSQALTVGEQYF.

This chain joins TRBV4-1 and TRBJ1-5; D uncertain. The CDR3 is 15 residues long. V was shortened by 1 base and J by 1 base, with 8 bases between the two germline ends. Germline V gene data show CDR1 as MGHRA and CDR2 as YSYEKL. The DNA for the CDR3 is TGCGCCAGCAGCCAAGGTCAGCGGAGCAATCAGCCCCAGCATTTT. Protein sequence: CASSQGQRSNQPQHF.

The CDR3 loop reads CSVGLAGSETQYF. The CDR3 DNA follows: TGCAGCGTTGGGCTAGCGGGGTCAGAGACCCAGTACTTC. The chain employs TRBV29-1 and TRBJ2-5; 9 bases map to TRBD2. CDR1 and CDR2 (germline): SQVTM, ANQGSEA. The J segment lost 4 bases and the V segment lost 4 bases, leaving 4 bases of the junction unmatched. This CDR3 spans 13 amino acids.

The chain couples TRBV3-1 (or the pseudogene TRBV3-2) to TRBJ1-2; D remains ambiguous. The CDR3 covers 13 residues. Deletions cut 4 bases from V and 14 bases from J, with 20 bases between. Germline assignment: CDR1 LGHDT and CDR2 YNNKEL (reference sequence). The CDR3 sequence is CASSLLAGGKVTF. CDR3 DNA: TGTGCCAGCAGCCTGCTAGCAGGAGGGAAGGTTACCTTC.

The chain uses TRBV7-2 and TRBJ2-1; no clear D. Germline V gene lookup returns CDR1 SGHTA and CDR2 FQGNSA. The CDR3 covers 12 residues. V was cut by 5 bases and J by 8 bases, with 10 bases left in between. The CDR3 sequence: CASSPPRDEQFF. The CDR3 coding sequence is TGTGCCAGCAGCCCCCCCCGGGATGAGCAGTTCTTC.

The gene calls are TRBV9 and TRBJ1-3; tentative D call: TRBD1 (5 bases). V lost 2 bases and J lost 3, with 15 bases in between. CDR3 length: 16 residues. CDR1 and CDR2 from the germline V gene are SGDLS and YYNGEE. The DNA for the CDR3 is TGTGCCAGCAGCGTCCAAGGTGGGGCGGGTGGAAACACCATATATTTT. Amino acids: CASSVQGGAGGNTIYF.